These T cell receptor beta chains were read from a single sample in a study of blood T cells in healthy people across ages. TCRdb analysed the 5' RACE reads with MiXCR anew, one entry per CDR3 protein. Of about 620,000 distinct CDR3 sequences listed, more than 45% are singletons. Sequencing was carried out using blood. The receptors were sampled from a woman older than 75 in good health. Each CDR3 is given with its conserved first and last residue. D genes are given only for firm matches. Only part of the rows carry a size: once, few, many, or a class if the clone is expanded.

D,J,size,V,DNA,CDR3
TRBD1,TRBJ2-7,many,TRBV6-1,TGTGCCAGCATACAGGACAGGGGCTACGAGCAGTACTTC,CASIQDRGYEQYF
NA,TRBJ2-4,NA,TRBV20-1,TGCAGTGCTACCGAAGCCAAAAACATTCAGTACTTC,CSATEAKNIQYF
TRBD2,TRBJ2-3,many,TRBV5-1,TGTGCCAGCAGTTTCCTAGCGGGAGGGACAGATACGCAGTATTTT,CASSFLAGGTDTQYF
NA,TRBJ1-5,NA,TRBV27,TGTGCCAGCAGTTCTTCAGCCAGAGGGGGGTTAAGCAATCAGCCCCAGCATTTT,CASSSSARGGLSNQPQHF
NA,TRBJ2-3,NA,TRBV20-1,TGCAGTGCTCCCCCGAGGGACATTGGTAGCACAGATACGCAGTATTTT,CSAPPRDIGSTDTQYF
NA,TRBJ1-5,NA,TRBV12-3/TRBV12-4,TGTGCCAGCAGTTTATTATCAGGGCTGGCGAATCAGCCCCAGCATTTT,CASSLLSGLANQPQHF
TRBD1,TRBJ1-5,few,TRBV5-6,TGTGCCAGCAGCTTACAGGGGGCCTATCAGCCCCAGCATTTT,CASSLQGAYQPQHF
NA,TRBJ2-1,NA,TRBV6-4,TGTGCCAGCAGACCCGAGGGGGACTCCTACAATGAGCAGTTCTTC,CASRPEGDSYNEQFF
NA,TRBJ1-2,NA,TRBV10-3,TGTGCCATCAGGGAACAGGCGAACTATGGCTACACCTTC,CAIREQANYGYTF
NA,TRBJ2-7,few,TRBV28,TGTGCCAGCAGTTTATACCGGTACAATGAGCAGTACTTC,CASSLYRYNEQYF
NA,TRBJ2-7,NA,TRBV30,TGTGCCAGGTCAGGGTGGGTTCCCGGCCACAATGAGCAGTACTTC,CARSGWVPGHNEQYF
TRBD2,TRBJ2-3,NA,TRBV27,TGTGCCAGCAAGCAGCGGGGCCTGGGGGATACGCAGTATTTT,CASKQRGLGDTQYF
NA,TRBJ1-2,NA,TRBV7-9,TGTGCCAGCAGCCCCCGGCGGGGGCGGGTTGACTACACCTTC,CASSPRRGRVDYTF
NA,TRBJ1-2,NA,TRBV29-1,TGCAGCGTGGAAGACAGTATTGATGGCTACACCTTC,CSVEDSIDGYTF
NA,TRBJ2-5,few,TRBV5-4,TGTGCCAGCAGCTTGGCGAGTGAGACCCAGTACTTC,CASSLASETQYF
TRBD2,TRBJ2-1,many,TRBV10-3,TGTGCCACTGCGGGACTAGCGGGAGGGAACAATGAGCAGTTCTTC,CATAGLAGGNNEQFF
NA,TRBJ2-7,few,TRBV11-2,TGTGCCAGCAGGTCCCCCTATCGACGGCTATCCTCCTACAATGAGCAGTACTTC,CASRSPYRRLSSYNEQYF
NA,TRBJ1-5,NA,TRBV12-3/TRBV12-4,TGTGCCAGCAGCCCCTTAGCCGCAAATGGCAATCAGCCCCAGCATTTT,CASSPLAANGNQPQHF
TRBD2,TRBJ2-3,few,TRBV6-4,TGTGCCAGCAGTGACTCAGCTGGGGGGGGAGTGCCCCCAGATACGCAGTATTTT,CASSDSAGGGVPPDTQYF
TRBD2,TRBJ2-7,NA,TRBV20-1,TGCAGTGCTCTGTTGACTAGCGGGTTCTCCTACGAGCAGTACTTC,CSALLTSGFSYEQYF
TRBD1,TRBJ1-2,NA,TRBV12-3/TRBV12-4,TGTGCCAGCAGTTTCGGGACAGGGGGTTCGCTTGGTGGCTACACCTTC,CASSFGTGGSLGGYTF
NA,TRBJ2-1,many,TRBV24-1,TGTGCCACCAGTGATTTAAGACAGTCCTCTAACAATGAGCAGTTCTTC,CATSDLRQSSNNEQFF
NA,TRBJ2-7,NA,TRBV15,TGTGCCACCAGCAGAGCTGGGTACGAGCAGTACTTC,CATSRAGYEQYF
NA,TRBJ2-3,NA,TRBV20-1,TGCAGTGCCCGCTTGGTTGCGGGGTTCACAGATACGCAGTATTTT,CSARLVAGFTDTQYF
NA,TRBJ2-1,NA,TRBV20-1,TGCAGTGCAACAGACTATCACAATGAGCAGTTCTTC,CSATDYHNEQFF
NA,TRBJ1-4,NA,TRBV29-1,TGCAGCGTTGGGTTAAACAGAAATTATGAAAAACTGTTTTTT,CSVGLNRNYEKLFF
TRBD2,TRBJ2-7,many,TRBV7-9,TGTGCCAGCAGCTTTTCTACTAGCGGGATCTCCTACGAGCAGTACTTC,CASSFSTSGISYEQYF
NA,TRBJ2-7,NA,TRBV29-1,TGCAGCGTTGGGGTCGTGGTAGGCCTTCAATACGAGCAGTACTTC,CSVGVVVGLQYEQYF
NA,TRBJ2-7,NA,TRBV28,TGTGCCAGCAGTTTATCGCGGGGCTCCTACGAGCAGTACTTC,CASSLSRGSYEQYF
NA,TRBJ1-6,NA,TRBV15,TGTGCCACCGGGTTGGGACGCCTTAATTCACCCCTCCACTTT,CATGLGRLNSPLHF
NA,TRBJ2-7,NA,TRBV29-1,TGCAGCGGACTCGTCGCCACCTACGAGCAGTACTTC,CSGLVATYEQYF
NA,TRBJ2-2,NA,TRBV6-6,TGTGCCAGCAGTCTTATGAAAAACACCGGGGAGCTGTTTTTT,CASSLMKNTGELFF
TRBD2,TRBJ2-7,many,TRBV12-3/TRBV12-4,TGTGCCAGCAGTCCGCCGACTAGCGGGAGGCCTTACGAGCAGTACTTC,CASSPPTSGRPYEQYF
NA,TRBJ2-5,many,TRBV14,TGTGCCAGCAGCCAAGTTGGGACCCAGTACTTC,CASSQVGTQYF
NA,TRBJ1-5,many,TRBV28,TGTGCCAGCTGGCCTATTACAGGCAATCAGCCCCAGCATTTT,CASWPITGNQPQHF
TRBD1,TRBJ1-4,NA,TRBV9,TGTGCCAGCAGCTCCGGGGTTGGGCAGGGGGCTGAGAAACTGTTTTTT,CASSSGVGQGAEKLFF
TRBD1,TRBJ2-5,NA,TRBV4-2,TGTGCCAGCAGCCGCCTGACAGGGACAGAGACCCAGTACTTC,CASSRLTGTETQYF
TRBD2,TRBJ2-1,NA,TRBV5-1,TGCGCCAGCAGCTTGGTGGGTGTGGTCCTAGCGGGAGTTGAGCAGTTCTTC,CASSLVGVVLAGVEQFF
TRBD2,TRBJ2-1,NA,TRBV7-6,TGTGCCAGCAGCTTAGTTCGGCGGGGGGGCCGGTACAATGAGCAGTTCTTC,CASSLVRRGGRYNEQFF
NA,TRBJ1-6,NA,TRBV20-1,TGCAGTGCTAGAGATGAATCCAGGGGACTGTATTCACCCCTCCACTTT,CSARDESRGLYSPLHF